This T cell receptor beta chain comes out of a study of T cell responses to AZD1222 COVID-19 vaccine. Libraries were prepared by immunoSEQ multiplex PCR; TCRdb keeps only in-frame clonotypes and omits some of them. This sample carries some 86,000 clones, around 81% of them seen once, and the ten largest clones take 22%. This clone occurred a few times. Germline-derived CDR1 and CDR2 are SEHNR and FQNEAQ (reference sequence). This CDR3 is 16 amino acids long. V shed 2 bases and J shed 0 bases, with 10 bases lying between them. The rearrangement uses TRBV7-9 and TRBJ1-4; D gene unclear. The sample consisted of peripheral blood, taken on day 0 of AZD1222 vaccination. The sequence was obtained from an adult in good health. The CDR3 loop reads CASSLMGPATNEKLFF. For the CDR3, the DNA is TGTGCCAGCAGCTTAATGGGCCCTGCAACTAATGAAAAACTGTTTTTT.